The clone carrying this T cell receptor (beta chain) occurred a few times. The use of a sample-barcoded 5' primer and a J-beta primer mix characterized a second PCR of 7 to 11 cycles. From the 5' RACE reads, TCRdb called clonotypes with MiXCR, one entry per CDR3 protein. Among approximately 780,000 distinct CDR3 sequences listed, roughly 25% were seen once. Trimming took off 4 bases at V and 7 bases at J, with 11 bases between the two ends. The CDR3 length is 13 residues. These data are taken from a study of blood T cells in healthy people across ages. The sample was also reused in another study, on T cells of mothers and their children. According to that study: A slight, non-significant increase in overlap was found for related mother-child pairs relative to unrelated pairs.

This receptor was identified in a boy aged 5-17 years in good health. The sample consisted of blood. V usage is TRBV12-3 or TRBV12-4 and J usage is TRBJ1-5; no reliable D call. The CDR3 DNA reads TGTGCCAGCAGTTACGCCCGGGGACAGCCCCAGCATTTT. This translates into CASSYARGQPQHF.